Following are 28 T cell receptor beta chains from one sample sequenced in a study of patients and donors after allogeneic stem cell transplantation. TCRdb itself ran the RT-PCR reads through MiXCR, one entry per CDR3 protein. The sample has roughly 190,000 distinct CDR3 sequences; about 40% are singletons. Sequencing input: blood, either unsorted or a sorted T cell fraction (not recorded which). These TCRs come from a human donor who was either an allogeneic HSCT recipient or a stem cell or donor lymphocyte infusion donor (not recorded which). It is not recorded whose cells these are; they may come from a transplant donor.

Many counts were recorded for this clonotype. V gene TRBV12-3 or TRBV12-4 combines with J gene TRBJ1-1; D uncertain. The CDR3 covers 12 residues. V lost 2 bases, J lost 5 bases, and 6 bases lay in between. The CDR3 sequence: CASSLSGTEAFF. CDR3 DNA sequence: TGTGCCAGCAGTTTATCGGGGACTGAAGCTTTCTTT.

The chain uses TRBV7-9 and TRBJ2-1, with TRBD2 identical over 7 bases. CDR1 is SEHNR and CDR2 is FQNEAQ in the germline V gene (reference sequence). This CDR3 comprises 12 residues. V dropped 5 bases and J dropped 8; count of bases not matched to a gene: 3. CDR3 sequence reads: CASSRGGYEQFF. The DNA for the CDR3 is TGTGCCAGCAGCAGGGGAGGGTATGAGCAGTTCTTC. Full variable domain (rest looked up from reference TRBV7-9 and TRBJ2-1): DTGVSQNPRHKITKRGQNVTFRCDPISEHNRLYWYRQTLGQGPEFLTYFQNEAQLEKSRLLSDRFSAERPKGSFSTLEIQRTEQGDSAMYLCASSRGGYEQFFGPGTRLTVL.

The CDR3 region has the DNA TGTGCCAGCAGCCAAGATCGGGGACTAGGGGCCACAGATACGCAGTATTTT. Its translation: CASSQDRGLGATDTQYF. This chain connects TRBV4-2 to TRBJ2-3, with 8 bases lining up with TRBD2. V shed 0 bases and J 2 bases; nucleotides not matched to a gene: 7. The CDR3 has 17 residues. Looked up from germline, CDR1 is LGHNA and CDR2 is YNFKEQ.

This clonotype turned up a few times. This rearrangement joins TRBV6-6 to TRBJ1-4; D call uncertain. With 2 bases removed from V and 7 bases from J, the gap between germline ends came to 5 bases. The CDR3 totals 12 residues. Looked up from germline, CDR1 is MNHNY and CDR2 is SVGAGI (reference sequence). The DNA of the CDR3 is TGTGCCAGCAGTTACAAGGGTGAAAAACTGTTTTTT. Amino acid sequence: CASSYKGEKLFF.

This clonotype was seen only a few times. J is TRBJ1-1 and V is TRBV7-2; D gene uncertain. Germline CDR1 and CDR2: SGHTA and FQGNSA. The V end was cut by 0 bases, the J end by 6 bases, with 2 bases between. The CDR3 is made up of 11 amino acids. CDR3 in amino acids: CASSLAPEAFF. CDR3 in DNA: TGTGCCAGCAGCTTAGCCCCTGAAGCTTTCTTT.

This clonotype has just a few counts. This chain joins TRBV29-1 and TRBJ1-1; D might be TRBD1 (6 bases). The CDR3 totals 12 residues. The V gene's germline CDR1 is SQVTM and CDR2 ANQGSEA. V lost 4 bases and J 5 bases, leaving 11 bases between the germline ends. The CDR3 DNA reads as TGCAGCGTTGGGAGGGGGGGTACTGAAGCTTTCTTT. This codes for CSVGRGGTEAFF.

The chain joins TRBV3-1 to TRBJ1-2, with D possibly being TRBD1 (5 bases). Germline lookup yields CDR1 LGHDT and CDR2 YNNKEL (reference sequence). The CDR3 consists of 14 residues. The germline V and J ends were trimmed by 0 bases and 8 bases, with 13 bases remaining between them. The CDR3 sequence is CASSQDVSGEGYTF. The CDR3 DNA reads TGTGCCAGCAGCCAAGATGTATCGGGGGAAGGCTACACCTTC.

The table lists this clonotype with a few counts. The CDR3 region has the DNA TGCGCCAGCAGCCAAGGGTCCCCTGGAAACACCATATATTTT. Its translation is CASSQGSPGNTIYF. V gene TRBV4-1 combines with J gene TRBJ1-3; no clear D gene. Trimming cost V 1 base and J 2 bases, with 6 bases left between them. Germline-derived CDR1 and CDR2 are MGHRA and YSYEKL. This CDR3 comprises 14 residues.

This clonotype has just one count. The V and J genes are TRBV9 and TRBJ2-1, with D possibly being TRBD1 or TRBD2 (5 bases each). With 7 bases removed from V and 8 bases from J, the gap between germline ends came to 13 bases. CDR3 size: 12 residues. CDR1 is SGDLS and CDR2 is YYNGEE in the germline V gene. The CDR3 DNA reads TGTGCCAGCGCCGGGGCCGGGGATGAGCAGTTCTTC. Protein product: CASAGAGDEQFF.

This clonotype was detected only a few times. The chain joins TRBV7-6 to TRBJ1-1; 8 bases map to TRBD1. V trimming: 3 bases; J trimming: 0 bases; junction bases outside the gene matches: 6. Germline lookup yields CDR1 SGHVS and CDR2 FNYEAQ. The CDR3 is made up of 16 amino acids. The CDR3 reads CASSFGQGLMNTEAFF. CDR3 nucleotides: TGTGCCAGCAGCTTTGGACAGGGTCTTATGAACACTGAAGCTTTCTTT. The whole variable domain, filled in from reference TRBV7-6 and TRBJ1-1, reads GAGVSQSPRYKVTKRGQDVALRCDPISGHVSLYWYRQALGQGPEFLTYFNYEAQQDKSGLPNDRFSAERPEGSISTLTIQRTEQRDSAMYRCASSFGQGLMNTEAFFGQGTRLTVV.

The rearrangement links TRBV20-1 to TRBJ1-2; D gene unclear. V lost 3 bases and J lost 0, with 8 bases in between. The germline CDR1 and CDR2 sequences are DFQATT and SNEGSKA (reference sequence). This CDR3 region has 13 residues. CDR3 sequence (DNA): TGCAGTGCTAGTGGGGTATCTAACTATGGCTACACCTTC. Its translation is CSASGVSNYGYTF.

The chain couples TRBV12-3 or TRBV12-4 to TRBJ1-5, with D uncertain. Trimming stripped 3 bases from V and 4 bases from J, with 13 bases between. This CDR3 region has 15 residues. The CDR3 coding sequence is TGTGCCAGCAGTTTGAACCACGTCCTAAATCAGCCCCAGCATTTT. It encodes CASSLNHVLNQPQHF.

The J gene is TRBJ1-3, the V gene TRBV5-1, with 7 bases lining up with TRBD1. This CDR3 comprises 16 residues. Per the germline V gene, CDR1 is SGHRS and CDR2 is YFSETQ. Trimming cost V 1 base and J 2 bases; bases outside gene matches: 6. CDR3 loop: CASSLSDRVTGNTIYF. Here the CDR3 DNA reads TGCGCCAGCAGCTTGTCCGACAGGGTCACTGGAAACACCATATATTTT.

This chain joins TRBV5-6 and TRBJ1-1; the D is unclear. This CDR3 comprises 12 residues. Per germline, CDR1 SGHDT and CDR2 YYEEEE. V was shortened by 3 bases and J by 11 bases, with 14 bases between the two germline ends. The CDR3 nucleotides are TGTGCCAGCAGCTCGGACGGAAGGTTGGCTTTCTTT. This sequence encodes CASSSDGRLAFF.

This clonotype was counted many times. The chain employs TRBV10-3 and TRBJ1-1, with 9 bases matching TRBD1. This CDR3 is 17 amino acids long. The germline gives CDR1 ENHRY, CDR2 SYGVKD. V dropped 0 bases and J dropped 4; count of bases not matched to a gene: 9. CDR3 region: CAISESFHRGLSTEAFF. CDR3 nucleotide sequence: TGTGCCATCAGTGAGTCGTTTCACAGGGGGCTTAGCACTGAAGCTTTCTTT.

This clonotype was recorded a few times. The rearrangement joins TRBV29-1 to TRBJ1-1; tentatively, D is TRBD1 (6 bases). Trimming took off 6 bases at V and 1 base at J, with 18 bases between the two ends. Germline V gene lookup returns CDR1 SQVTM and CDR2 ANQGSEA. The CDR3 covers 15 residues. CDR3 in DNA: TGCAGCGTGGGTTACCACGGGACACAGAACACTGAAGCTTTCTTT. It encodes CSVGYHGTQNTEAFF.

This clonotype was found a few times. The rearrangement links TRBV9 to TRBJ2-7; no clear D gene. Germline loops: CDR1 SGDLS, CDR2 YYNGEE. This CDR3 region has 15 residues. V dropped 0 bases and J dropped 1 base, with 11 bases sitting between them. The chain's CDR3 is CASSVGVGRSYEQYF. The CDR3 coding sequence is TGTGCCAGCAGCGTAGGGGTCGGGCGTTCCTACGAGCAGTACTTC.

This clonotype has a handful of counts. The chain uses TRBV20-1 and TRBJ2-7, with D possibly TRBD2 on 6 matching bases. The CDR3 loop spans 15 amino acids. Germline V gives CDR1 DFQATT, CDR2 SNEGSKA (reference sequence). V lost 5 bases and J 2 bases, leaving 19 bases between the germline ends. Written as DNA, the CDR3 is TGCAGTGCTCCACCTGGGGGACTCGATACCTACGAGCAGTACTTC. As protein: CSAPPGGLDTYEQYF.

CDR3 coding DNA: TGTGCCACCAGCATCGGGGGCTCTGGAAACACCATATATTTT. This gives the protein CATSIGGSGNTIYF. The chain joins TRBV15 to TRBJ1-3; D may be TRBD1 (5 bases). V was trimmed by 4 bases and J by 0 bases, leaving 7 bases between them. There are 14 residues in the CDR3. CDR1 and CDR2 from the germline V gene are LNHNV and YYDKDF (reference sequence).

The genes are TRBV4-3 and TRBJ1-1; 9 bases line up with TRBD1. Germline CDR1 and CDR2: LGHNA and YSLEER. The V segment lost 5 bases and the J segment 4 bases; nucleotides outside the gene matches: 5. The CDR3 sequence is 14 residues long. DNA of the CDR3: TGCGCCAGCAGCTCACGGACAGGGGCCACTGAAGCTTTCTTT. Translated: CASSSRTGATEAFF.

CDR3 sequence: CASSLAHGLQPQHF. CDR3 bases: TGTGCCAGCAGCTTGGCCCACGGACTCCAGCCCCAGCATTTT. The chain has TRBV5-6 and TRBJ1-5; D not certain. V was pared by 0 bases and J by 7 bases, with 11 bases between. The CDR3 length is 14 residues. Germline V gene sequence: CDR1 SGHDT, CDR2 YYEEEE. Complete variable domain (other parts from reference TRBV5-6 and TRBJ1-5): DAGVTQSPTHLIKTRGQQVTLRCSPKSGHDTVSWYQQALGQGPQFIFQYYEEEERQRGNFPDRFSGHQFPNYSSELNVNALLLGDSALYLCASSLAHGLQPQHFGDGTRLSIL.

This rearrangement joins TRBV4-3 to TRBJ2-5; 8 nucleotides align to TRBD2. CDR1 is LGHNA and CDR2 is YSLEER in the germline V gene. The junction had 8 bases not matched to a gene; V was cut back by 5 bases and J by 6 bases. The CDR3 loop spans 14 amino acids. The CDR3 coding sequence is TGCGCCAGCAGCTCTTTCCGGGGGGGTCAGACCCAGTACTTC. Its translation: CASSSFRGGQTQYF.

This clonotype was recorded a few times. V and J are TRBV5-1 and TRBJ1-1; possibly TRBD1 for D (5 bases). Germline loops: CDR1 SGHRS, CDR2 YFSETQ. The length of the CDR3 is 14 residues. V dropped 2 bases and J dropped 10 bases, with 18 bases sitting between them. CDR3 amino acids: CASSLGQPSGGAFF. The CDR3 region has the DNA TGCGCCAGCAGCTTAGGACAACCCTCCGGGGGAGCTTTCTTT.

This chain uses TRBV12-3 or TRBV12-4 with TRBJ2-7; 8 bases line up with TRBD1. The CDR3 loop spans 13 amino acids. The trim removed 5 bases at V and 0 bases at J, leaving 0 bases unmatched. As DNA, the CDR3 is TGTGCCAGCAGTACAGGGGGCTCCTACGAGCAGTACTTC. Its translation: CASSTGGSYEQYF.

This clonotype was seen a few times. The CDR3 DNA reads as TGCGCCAGCAGTAATGGACAGGGGGCAAATTCACCCCTCCACTTT. It codes for CASSNGQGANSPLHF. The chain combines TRBV5-1 with TRBJ1-6; 11 bases align to TRBD1. Trimming took 5 bases from V and 7 from J; bases not matched to a gene: 5. The CDR3 sequence is 15 residues long. CDR1 is SGHRS, CDR2 YFSETQ, per germline.

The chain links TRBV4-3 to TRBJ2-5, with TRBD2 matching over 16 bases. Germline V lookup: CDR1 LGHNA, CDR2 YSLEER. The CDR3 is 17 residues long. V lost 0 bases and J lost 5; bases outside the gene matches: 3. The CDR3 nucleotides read TGCGCCAGCAGCCAAGAGGGACTAGCGGGAGGGGGTGAGACCCAGTACTTC. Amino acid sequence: CASSQEGLAGGGETQYF.

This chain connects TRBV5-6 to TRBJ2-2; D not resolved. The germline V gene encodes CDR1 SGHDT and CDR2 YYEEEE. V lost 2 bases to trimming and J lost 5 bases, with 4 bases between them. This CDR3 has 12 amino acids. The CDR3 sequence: CASSFMTGELFF. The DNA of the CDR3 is TGTGCCAGCAGCTTTATGACCGGGGAGCTGTTTTTT.

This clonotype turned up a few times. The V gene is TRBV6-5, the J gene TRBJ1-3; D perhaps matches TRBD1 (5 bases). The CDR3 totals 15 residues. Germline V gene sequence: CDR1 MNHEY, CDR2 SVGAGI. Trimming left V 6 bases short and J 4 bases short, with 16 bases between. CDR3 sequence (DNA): TGTGCCAGCAGCCGGGGGGGAGCTCGGGGAAACACCATATATTTT. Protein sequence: CASSRGGARGNTIYF.